A single sample gave rise to the 6 T cell receptor beta chains below, sequenced in a study of cytomegalovirus exposure and HLA in healthy donors (dated by TCRdb to 2016 to 2017). Libraries were built with the immunoSEQ multiplex PCR assay. A mixture of 60 forward primers for TCR Vbeta segments and 13 reverse primers for TCR Jbeta segments was used in the multiplex PCR. TCRdb mirrors the immuneACCESS table, restricted to in-frame sequences. Some clones are absent from its copies; in checked studies, under half trace to an unresolved V gene, and the reason for the others is unknown. The table for this sample lists around 98,000 clones; over 60% of them were counted only once. The ten largest clones add up to approximately 8.4% of the sample. Specimen: PBMCs. The receptors derive from a human donor in good health.

A word on this clone: Other DNA variants within this sample encode the same CDR3. The chain couples TRBV19 to TRBJ1-1, with unresolved D. The length of the CDR3 is 13 residues. Trimming removed 5 bases from V and 0 bases from J, with 7 bases in between. CDR1 and CDR2 (germline): LNHDA, SQIVND (reference sequence). CDR3 nucleotides: TGTGCCAGTAGTCCAGTGATGAACACTGAAGCTTTCTTT. Translated: CASSPVMNTEAFF.

The chain has TRBV19 and TRBJ2-1, with 9 bases that match TRBD1. The CDR3 is 15 residues long. Losses at the gene ends were 5 bases for V and 2 bases for J; bases not matched to a gene: 4. Germline assignment: CDR1 LNHDA and CDR2 SQIVND (reference sequence). The CDR3 reads CASSEGTGTYNEQFF. Written as DNA, the CDR3 is TGTGCCAGTAGTGAGGGGACAGGGACCTACAATGAGCAGTTCTTC.

The chain carries TRBV7-6 and TRBJ2-1, with 11 nucleotides matching TRBD2. CDR1 SGHVS and CDR2 FNYEAQ come from the germline V gene. Unmatched junction bases numbered 2, after V lost 3 bases and J lost 7 bases. The CDR3 has 14 amino acids. CDR3 loop: CASSLGTSGNEQFF. The CDR3 DNA reads TGTGCCAGCAGCTTGGGGACTAGCGGAAATGAGCAGTTCTTC.

The genes are TRBV20-1 and TRBJ1-1; no clear D. With 4 bases removed from V and 2 bases from J, the gap between germline ends came to 5 bases. The CDR3 has 11 amino acids. The germline gives CDR1 DFQATT, CDR2 SNEGSKA (reference sequence). CDR3 region: CSATVNTEAFF. CDR3 nucleotide sequence: TGCAGTGCTACCGTTAACACTGAAGCTTTCTTT.

This clone was found a few times. This chain connects TRBV9 to TRBJ1-2; D unresolved. Germline V gene data show CDR1 as SGDLS and CDR2 as YYNGEE. Trimming removed 0 bases from V and 7 bases from J, with 16 bases in between. This CDR3 region has 15 residues. CDR3 loop: CASSVGRGFASGYTF. Here the CDR3 DNA reads TGTGCCAGCAGCGTAGGGAGAGGCTTCGCCTCTGGCTACACCTTC.

The chain combines TRBV7-9 with TRBJ1-4; no reliable D call. The germline V and J ends were trimmed by 5 bases and 8 bases, with 15 bases remaining between them. Germline V gene sequence: CDR1 SEHNR, CDR2 FQNEAQ (reference sequence). CDR3 length equals 14 residues. In DNA form, the CDR3 reads TGTGCCAGCAGCGAGGGTGGTTTGGGAGAAAAACTGTTTTTT. This codes for CASSEGGLGEKLFF.